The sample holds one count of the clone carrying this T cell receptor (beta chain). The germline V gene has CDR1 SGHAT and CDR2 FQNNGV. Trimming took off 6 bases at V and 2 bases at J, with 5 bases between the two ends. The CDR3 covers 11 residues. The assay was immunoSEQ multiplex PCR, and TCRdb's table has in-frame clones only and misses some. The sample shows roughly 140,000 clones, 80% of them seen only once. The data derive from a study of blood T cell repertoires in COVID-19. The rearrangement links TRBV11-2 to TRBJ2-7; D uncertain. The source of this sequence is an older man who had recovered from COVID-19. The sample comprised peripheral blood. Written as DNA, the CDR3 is TGTGCCAGCAGTAACACCTACGAGCAGTACTTC. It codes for CASSNTYEQYF. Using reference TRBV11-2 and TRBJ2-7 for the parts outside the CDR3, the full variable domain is EAGVAQSPRYKIIEKRQSVAFWCNPISGHATLYWYQQILGQGPKLLIQFQNNGVVDDSQLPKDRFSAERLKGVDSTLKIQPAKLEDSAVYLCASSNTYEQYFGPGTRLTVT.